This T cell receptor beta chain came from a study of Graves' ophthalmopathy and Graves' hyperthyroidism. CDR1 and CDR2 (germline): MNHEY, SVGEGT. Trimming pared 8 bases from V and 0 bases from J, leaving 17 bases between. The CDR3 runs to 16 residues. Transcripts of RNA were the source for amplifying TCR beta CDR3 regions. HTBI primers were employed in first-round RT-PCR, then a second-round multiplex PCR followed. Via MiXCR, TCRdb re-called the multiplex PCR reads, giving one row per CDR3 protein. Of 170,000 or so distinct CDR3 sequences listed, roughly two fifths are singletons. The V and J genes are TRBV6-2 or TRBV6-3 and TRBJ1-5; no clear D gene. This TCR came from a man aged 30-40 years with Graves' ophthalmopathy. The sequenced material came from peripheral blood. CDR3 in amino acids: CASRSNRDISNQPQHF. In nucleotides, the CDR3 is TGTGCCAGCCGCTCAAACAGAGATATTAGCAATCAGCCCCAGCATTTT.